This T cell receptor beta chain originates from a study of T cells in tuberculosis (dated by TCRdb to about 2018). Describing the broader study: In the study, CD1B tetramers and high-throughput TCR immunosequencing were combined to characterize T cells specific for the mycobacterial lipid antigen glucose monomycolate (GMM). In a South African clinical cohort, IGRA-negative adolescents, IGRA-positive adolescents with latent tuberculosis and adults with active tuberculosis were compared, with roughly 10 people in each group. Study-level results and caveats: Smaller NN-distances were partly driven by shorter CDR3-alpha lengths in active tuberculosis patients, and statistical significance was not reached for the TCR-beta difference. An accuracy of just under 90% (AUROC 0.75 to 0.9) was reached by a classifier using the diverse GMM-specific repertoire, compared with approximately 70% accuracy when GEM motif frequencies were used. Clinical samples were selected based on which cryopreserved specimens were available, and the active tuberculosis cases were adults whereas the controls were adolescents. Smaller mean NN-distances to GMM-specific TCRs were observed in active tuberculosis TCR-alpha repertoires than in IGRA-negative controls, suggesting clonal expansion of GMM-specific TCRs.

To note about this clone: The clone's antigen remains unknown. Base qualities were left out, and no much larger clone turns up one base away.

CDR1 WNHNN and CDR2 SYGVQD are derived from the germline V gene (reference sequence). Inclusive of the bounding cysteine and phenylalanine, the CDR3 is 13 residues long. The sequence is cut down to CDR3 DNA, 39 bases in frame from base 1. For this chain, trimming is 2 bases at the V end and 4 bases at the J end, and the number of junction bases without a gene match is 0. At study entry, a tuberculin skin test and the QuantiFERON-TB GOLD In-Tube IGRA were used to screen adolescents for latent tuberculosis infection. Immunosequencing of unsorted cryopreserved PBMC covered, on average, around 100,000 T cells per clinical donor. Eleven high schools in the Worcester region of the Western Cape, South Africa, served as enrollment sites for adolescents aged 12 to 18 years. Roughly ten M. tuberculosis-infected adolescents and about 10 uninfected adolescents were selected, with the two groups matched for age and sex. For the adolescents, PBMC were isolated by density centrifugation from freshly drawn heparinized blood and then cryopreserved.

TCR libraries were generated with the immunoSEQ multiplex PCR assay, using TCR-beta and/or TCR-alpha/delta assays for each sample. Amplified TCR libraries were sequenced on the Illumina high-throughput platform. The study's own analysis went as follows. Clustering and dimensionality reduction relied on pairwise TCRdist distances among GMM-specific receptors from T cells that were either sorted ex vivo or expanded in vitro. The score assigned to each clinical repertoire was mean NN-distance, meaning the average TCRdist to the nearest 10% of tetramer-positive reference sequences. GEM TCR motif frequency was computed as the fraction of unique TCRs matching known GEM sequences by V/J usage and CDR3 length. Linear discriminant analysis with leave-one-out cross-validation, implemented in scikit-learn, was used to classify active tuberculosis. TCRdb provides this immuneACCESS table in a form limited to in-frame rearrangements. Some clones are lacking; in checked studies, under half of them reflect an unresolved V gene, and why the rest are absent is not known. V and J calls and clone size come straight from that table; D and trimming were deduced from the DNA. The sample table lists some 34,000 clones, roughly 90% of them with a count of one. The ten largest clones take up 7% to 8% of the sample.

Here the chain combines TRBV10-1 and TRBJ1-2; 8 middle bases align to TRBD1. Sequenced: PBMCs. This sequence was found in a donor aged 10-29 years with latent tuberculosis or without tuberculosis infection. Some clones in this sample may be carry-over from other donors' samples. The CDR3 has the sequence CASSEDRGYGYTF. The base sequence is TGCGCCAGCAGTGAGGACAGGGGCTATGGCTACACCTTC.